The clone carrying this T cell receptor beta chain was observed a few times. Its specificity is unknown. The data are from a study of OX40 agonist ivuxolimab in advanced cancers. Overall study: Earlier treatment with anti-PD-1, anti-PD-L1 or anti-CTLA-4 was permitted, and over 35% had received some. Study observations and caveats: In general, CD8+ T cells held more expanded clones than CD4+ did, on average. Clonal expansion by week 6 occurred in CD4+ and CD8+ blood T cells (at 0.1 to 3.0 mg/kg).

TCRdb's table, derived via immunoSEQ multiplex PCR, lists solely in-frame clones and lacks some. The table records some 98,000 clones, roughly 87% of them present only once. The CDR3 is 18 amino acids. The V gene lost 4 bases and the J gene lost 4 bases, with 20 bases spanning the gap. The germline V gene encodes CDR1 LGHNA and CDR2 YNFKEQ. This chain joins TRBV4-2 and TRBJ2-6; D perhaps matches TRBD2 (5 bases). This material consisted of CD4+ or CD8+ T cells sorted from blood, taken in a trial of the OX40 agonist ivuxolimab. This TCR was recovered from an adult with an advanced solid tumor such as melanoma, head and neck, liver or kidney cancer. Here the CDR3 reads CASSPGGAPRFGANVLTF. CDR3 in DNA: TGTGCCAGCAGCCCTGGAGGAGCCCCGCGATTCGGGGCCAACGTCCTGACTTTC.